One and the same sample provided the 3 T cell receptor beta chains below, sequenced in a study of CD8 T cells in ankylosing spondylitis. TCRdb reprocessed the 5' RACE reads with MiXCR, giving one entry per CDR3 protein. The table lists more than 200,000 distinct CDR3 sequences, 20% to 30% of them singletons, with over 0.55% in the top ten. Sequencing input: blood, either unsorted or a sorted T cell fraction (not recorded which). Receptors originate from a male donor with ankylosing spondylitis or in good health (not recorded which).

In this sample, this clonotype turned up a few times. The V and J genes are TRBV6-5 and TRBJ1-6, with D unresolved. Germline CDR1 MNHEY, CDR2 SVGAGI. The CDR3 has 15 residues. Trimming took 2 bases from V and 1 from J, leaving 6 bases between them. The CDR3 DNA reads as TGTGCCAGCAGTTACGTCGGTTCCTATAATTCACCCCTCCACTTT. This gives the protein CASSYVGSYNSPLHF.

A few counts support this clonotype. The chain uses TRBV24-1 and TRBJ2-1; 7 bases line up with TRBD1. With 9 bases clipped from V and 1 base from J, the junction kept 11 bases outside the gene matches. This CDR3 region has 16 residues. CDR1 is KGHDR, CDR2 SFDVKD, per germline. CDR3 loop: CATSDPGQKSYNEQFF. The CDR3 DNA sequence: TGTGCCACCTCCGACCCGGGACAGAAATCCTACAATGAGCAGTTCTTC.

This clonotype was picked up many times. The gene calls are TRBV12-3 or TRBV12-4 and TRBJ2-1; D is perhaps TRBD2 (6 bases). Trimming cost V 8 bases and J 0 bases, with 17 bases left between them. CDR3 length equals 16 residues. The CDR3 protein is CASREWAGSSYNEQFF. The CDR3 DNA reads TGTGCCAGCCGGGAGTGGGCAGGAAGCTCCTACAATGAGCAGTTCTTC.